The 20 T cell receptor beta chains presented below share a single source sample, sequenced in a study of T cell responses to AZD1222 COVID-19 vaccine. Generated by immunoSEQ multiplex PCR, the TCRdb table keeps only in-frame clones and is missing some. The sample lists 90,000 to 120,000 clones; around nine tenths were seen once. The sample in question was peripheral blood, obtained on day 0 of AZD1222 vaccination. The receptor source for this set is an adult in good health.

This chain links TRBV6-2 or TRBV6-3 with TRBJ1-5; D possibly corresponds to TRBD1 (5 bases). V lost 0 bases and J 7 bases, leaving 16 bases between the germline ends. CDR3 length: 16 amino acids. Germline-derived CDR1 and CDR2 are MNHEY and SVGEGT. CDR3 amino acids: CASSYSPGPTRQPQHF. In DNA form, the CDR3 reads TGTGCCAGCAGTTACTCCCCGGGACCCACCAGGCAGCCCCAGCATTTT.

The rearrangement links TRBV6-2 or TRBV6-3 to TRBJ1-5; D uncertain. Looked up from germline, CDR1 is MNHEY and CDR2 is SVGEGT. The CDR3 has 13 amino acids. V was pared by 2 bases and J by 7 bases, with 9 bases between. The CDR3 spells CASSYRSGQPQHF. CDR3 coding DNA: TGTGCCAGCAGTTACCGGTCCGGCCAGCCCCAGCATTTT.

This clone was detected only once. The chain uses TRBV3-1 (or the pseudogene TRBV3-2) and TRBJ1-3; a weak D match, TRBD1 (5 bases). The CDR3 consists of 18 residues. CDR1 and CDR2 (germline): LGHDT, YNNKEL (reference sequence). Trimming removed 4 bases from V and 0 bases from J, with 19 bases in between. CDR3 nucleotides: TGTGCCAGCAGCCCCAGAGGGACCGCTAGGGCCTCTGGAAACACCATATATTTT. The encoded protein is CASSPRGTARASGNTIYF.

The chain couples TRBV7-9 to TRBJ1-5; D perhaps matches TRBD1 (5 bases). The CDR3 has 13 residues. Trimming took off 4 bases at V and 6 bases at J, with 10 bases between the two ends. Germline V lookup: CDR1 SEHNR, CDR2 FQNEAQ (reference sequence). CDR3 sequence: CASSSRDGQPQHF. CDR3 nucleotides: TGTGCCAGCAGCTCCAGGGACGGTCAGCCCCAGCATTTT.

This clone was seen once. The chain uses TRBV7-2 and TRBJ2-5, with D possibly TRBD2 on 6 matching bases. V was shortened by 2 bases and J by 1 base, with 8 bases between the two germline ends. The CDR3 has 14 residues. Looked up from germline, CDR1 is SGHTA and CDR2 is FQGNSA. The CDR3, as DNA: TGTGCCAGCAGCTTATTGGGGGGCCAAGAGACCCAGTACTTC. Its protein product is CASSLLGGQETQYF.

The chain links TRBV6-5 to TRBJ2-1; 9 positions match TRBD2. The V gene's germline CDR1 is MNHEY and CDR2 SVGAGI. CDR3 size: 14 residues. Unmatched junction bases numbered 5, after V lost 7 bases and J lost 4 bases. The CDR3, as DNA: TGTGCCAGCATTCCGGCGGGGGGGTACAATGAGCAGTTCTTC. Amino acid sequence: CASIPAGGYNEQFF.

This chain uses TRBV7-2 with TRBJ1-2; D might be TRBD1 (5 bases). V lost 1 base, J lost 2 bases, and 8 bases lay in between. Germline V gene sequence: CDR1 SGHTA, CDR2 FQGNSA. The CDR3 consists of 14 residues. CDR3 in DNA: TGTGCCAGCAGCTTAGGTCCAGGGAACTATGGCTACACCTTC. It is translated as CASSLGPGNYGYTF.

The chain is built from TRBV30 and TRBJ1-2; weak D call: TRBD1 (5 bases). Germline lookup yields CDR1 GTSNPN and CDR2 SVGIG (reference sequence). The length of the CDR3 is 13 residues. Deletions cut 4 bases from V and 6 bases from J, with 15 bases between. For the CDR3, the DNA is TGTGCCTGGACTCGGGACTTGTTTGATGGCTACACCTTC. This encodes CAWTRDLFDGYTF.

V usage is TRBV7-2 and J usage is TRBJ1-3; maybe TRBD1 (6 bases). Per the germline V gene, CDR1 is SGHTA and CDR2 is FQGNSA. Trimming stripped 0 bases from V and 4 bases from J, with 13 bases between. This CDR3 region has 16 residues. CDR3 amino acids: CASSLAGQRRGNTIYF. CDR3 sequence (DNA): TGTGCCAGCAGCTTAGCAGGACAGAGGAGGGGAAACACCATATATTTT.

This chain connects TRBV7-8 to TRBJ2-2; the D call may be TRBD1 or TRBD2 (5 bases each). The CDR3 runs 12 residues. Trimming took 6 bases from V and 5 from J, leaving 7 bases between them. Germline loops: CDR1 SGHVS, CDR2 FQNEAQ. The CDR3 nucleotides are TGTGCCAGCAGGAGGGGAACCGGGGAGCTGTTTTTT. Translating it yields CASRRGTGELFF.

The J gene is TRBJ2-5, the V gene TRBV5-1; maybe TRBD1 (5 bases). The length of the CDR3 is 14 residues. Germline CDR1 and CDR2: SGHRS and YFSETQ. V lost 4 bases and J 2 bases, leaving 12 bases between the germline ends. CDR3 nucleotides: TGCGCCAGCAGCCCCGGGCGACAGCAAGAGACCCAGTACTTC. Amino acids: CASSPGRQQETQYF.

J is TRBJ2-3 and V is TRBV20-1; TRBD2 matches at 11 bases. Germline V gene lookup returns CDR1 DFQATT and CDR2 SNEGSKA (reference sequence). This CDR3 is 18 amino acids long. V dropped 3 bases and J dropped 0; count of bases not matched to a gene: 11. In nucleotides, the CDR3 is TGCAGTGCTAGTAGGGCTAGCGGGGGGATCACTAGCACAGATACGCAGTATTTT. It yields the protein CSASRASGGITSTDTQYF.

This rearrangement joins TRBV5-8 to TRBJ2-7; D gene unclear. CDR3 length equals 13 residues. Germline assignment: CDR1 SGHTS and CDR2 YDEGEE. V was pared by 7 bases and J by 2 bases, with 13 bases between. The CDR3 nucleotides read TGTGCCAGCGACCAGACGGATGCCTACGAGCAGTACTTC. Encoded protein: CASDQTDAYEQYF.

The chain uses TRBV1 and TRBJ1-5. TRBV1 is recorded as a pseudogene. CDR3 length equals 12 residues. CDR3 sequence (DNA): TGCACCAGTGCAGGGAGGGGTCAGCCCCAGCATTTT. Residues: CTSAGRGQPQHF.

The chain combines TRBV3-1 (or the pseudogene TRBV3-2) with TRBJ2-7; 7 bases match TRBD1. The germline V gene has CDR1 LGHDT and CDR2 YNNKEL (reference sequence). This CDR3 is 14 amino acids long. V shed 1 base, J shed 6 bases, and the junction held 6 bases outside the gene matches. The CDR3 here is CASSQGDRESEQYF. The CDR3 region has the DNA TGTGCCAGCAGCCAAGGCGACAGGGAGTCCGAGCAGTACTTC.

The chain links TRBV5-4 to TRBJ2-7; D unclear. The V end was cut by 4 bases, the J end by 4 bases, with 9 bases between. The CDR3 length is 12 residues. Per the germline V gene, CDR1 is SGHNT and CDR2 is YYREEE (reference sequence). The DNA for the CDR3 is TGTGCCAGCAGCCCAAACCCGTACGAGCAGTACTTC. It codes for CASSPNPYEQYF.

The genes are TRBV15 and TRBJ1-5; a possible D gene is TRBD1 (6 bases). The CDR3 contains 19 residues. Germline loops: CDR1 LNHNV, CDR2 YYDKDF (reference sequence). Trimming removed 0 bases from V and 4 bases from J, with 22 bases in between. The CDR3 bases are TGTGCCACCAGCAGAGATCCGACTAAAGGGGGATCGGCAAATCAGCCCCAGCATTTT. Protein: CATSRDPTKGGSANQPQHF.

V and J are TRBV25-1 and TRBJ2-7; no firm D call. The CDR3 extends over 15 amino acids. Deletions cut 5 bases from V and 0 bases from J, with 14 bases between. CDR1 MGHDK and CDR2 SYGVNS come from the germline V gene. The CDR3 bases are TGTGCCAGCAGTCGACATACTGATAGCTCCTACGAGCAGTACTTC. Translation gives CASSRHTDSSYEQYF.

This chain uses TRBV18 with TRBJ1-2, with D unresolved. This CDR3 region has 14 residues. V lost 6 bases, J lost 5 bases, and 16 bases lay in between. Germline loops: CDR1 KGHSH, CDR2 LQKENI. CDR3 residues: CASSLSDGLYGYTF. As DNA, the CDR3 is TGTGCCAGCTCCCTCTCGGACGGACTATATGGCTACACCTTC.

J is TRBJ1-3 and V is TRBV7-6; a possible D gene is TRBD1 (6 bases). Deletions cut 5 bases from V and 0 bases from J, with 14 bases between. The CDR3 is made up of 16 amino acids. The germline V gene encodes CDR1 SGHVS and CDR2 FNYEAQ. The CDR3 bases are TGTGCCAGCAGCCTCACAGGACAGAGCTCTGGAAACACCATATATTTT. This gives the protein CASSLTGQSSGNTIYF.